Listed here are 22 T cell receptor beta chains from one sample, sequenced in a study of beta chain features in type 1 diabetes. Isolated RNA was reverse transcribed in full, so expressed TCRB transcripts were sequenced. Some clones are missing from TCRdb's copy, which holds only in-frame ones; the method was immunoSEQ multiplex PCR. This table holds around 430,000 clones, approximately 30% found once. Sequences were obtained from naive CD4+ T cells from blood. The source of these receptors is a man between 18 and 35 years old in good health.

A few counts support this clone. The V and J genes are TRBV10-3 and TRBJ2-1, with a possible D match to TRBD2 (5 bases). The CDR3 loop spans 11 amino acids. Germline V gene sequence: CDR1 ENHRY, CDR2 SYGVKD. Between the trimmed V and J ends, which lost 10 bases and 7 bases, there was a span of 11 bases. CDR3 residues: CATSGSNEQFF. CDR3 DNA sequence: TGTGCCACCAGCGGTAGTAATGAGCAGTTCTTC.

This clone has a handful of counts. The same CDR3 arises from other DNA sequences in this sample as well. This rearrangement joins TRBV30 to TRBJ1-2; D remains unclear. The germline gives CDR1 GTSNPN, CDR2 SVGIG (reference sequence). Deletions cut 3 bases from V and 5 bases from J, with 7 bases between. The CDR3 is 11 residues long. In DNA, the CDR3 is TGTGCCTGGAGCGTCCGTTATGGCTACACCTTC. It translates to CAWSVRYGYTF.

V is TRBV10-3 and J is TRBJ2-4; 8 bases agree with TRBD1. The CDR3 is 15 amino acids. CDR1 is ENHRY and CDR2 is SYGVKD in the germline V gene. J lost 4 bases, V lost 0 bases, and 2 bases had no gene match. DNA of the CDR3: TGTGCCATCAGTGAGTCAGGACAGGGAAAAAACATTCAGTACTTC. Its protein is CAISESGQGKNIQYF.

The chain links TRBV7-2 to TRBJ2-2; D is uncertain. The V and J ends lost 4 bases and 9 bases respectively, with 12 bases between them. Germline loops: CDR1 SGHTA, CDR2 FQGNSA. The CDR3 is made up of 13 amino acids. In nucleotides, the CDR3 is TGTGCCAGCAGCTCCGGACCTGTACGGGAGCTGTTTTTT. This translates into CASSSGPVRELFF.

The chain employs TRBV29-1 and TRBJ1-2; D remains ambiguous. CDR3 length: 13 residues. Trimming removed 4 bases at V and 2 bases at J, with 11 bases between. Germline CDR1 and CDR2: SQVTM and ANQGSEA. The CDR3 nucleotides read TGCAGCGTTGCCGGCCTATTAAACTATGGCTACACCTTC. This codes for CSVAGLLNYGYTF.

This clone has a handful of counts. V usage is TRBV7-2 and J usage is TRBJ2-1, with 12 bases matching TRBD2. The CDR3 covers 16 residues. CDR1 and CDR2 (germline): SGHTA, FQGNSA. V shed 5 bases and J 4 bases; nucleotides not matched to a gene: 6. CDR3 residues: CASSREGTSGYNEQFF. The DNA of the CDR3 is TGTGCCAGCAGCCGAGAAGGGACTAGCGGGTACAATGAGCAGTTCTTC.

The gene calls are TRBV2 and TRBJ2-7; perhaps D is TRBD1 or TRBD2 (5 bases each). The ends were cut back, 2 bases at V and 0 bases at J, with 14 bases in the middle. Germline-derived CDR1 and CDR2 are SNHLY and FYNNEI. The CDR3 sequence is 16 residues long. In nucleotides, the CDR3 is TGTGCCAGCAGTGAAATGGGTGCTGGGACCTCCTACGAGCAGTACTTC. This translates into CASSEMGAGTSYEQYF.

The V call is TRBV29-1, the J call TRBJ2-2, with 10 positions matching TRBD2. Germline trimming cut 2 bases from V and 4 bases from J; bases unmatched to any gene: 10. The germline V gene encodes CDR1 SQVTM and CDR2 ANQGSEA. The length of the CDR3 is 17 residues. The CDR3 DNA reads TGCAGCGTTGAAAAGGCTAGCGGGAGAGGTGGCACCGGGGAGCTGTTTTTT. As protein: CSVEKASGRGGTGELFF.

This clone turned up a few times. The chain carries TRBV4-3 and TRBJ1-2; tentative D call: TRBD1 (6 bases). The CDR3 runs 13 residues. The germline V and J ends were trimmed by 6 bases and 7 bases, with 15 bases remaining between them. Germline V CDR1 and CDR2: LGHNA, YSLEER. DNA for the CDR3: TGCGCCAGCAGTAGGGGAGGGGGGACTGGCTACACCTTC. Its protein product is CASSRGGGTGYTF.

This clone was detected a few times. J is TRBJ2-4 and V is TRBV7-2; D may be TRBD2 (6 bases). The germline V gene encodes CDR1 SGHTA and CDR2 FQGNSA. The CDR3 is 12 amino acids. Trimming took off 3 bases at V and 10 bases at J, with 10 bases between the two ends. Written as DNA, the CDR3 is TGTGCCAGCAGCTTGGACTATGGAATTCAGTACTTC. Its protein is CASSLDYGIQYF.

In this sample, this clone turned up a few times. The rearrangement uses TRBV10-3 and TRBJ2-3; 7 bases match TRBD2. Germline assignment: CDR1 ENHRY and CDR2 SYGVKD. The CDR3 length is 17 residues. V dropped 0 bases and J dropped 0; count of bases not matched to a gene: 6. The CDR3 nucleotides are TGTGCCATCAGTGAGTCAGCTGGCGGGAGCAGCACAGATACGCAGTATTTT. Encoded protein: CAISESAGGSSTDTQYF.

This chain joins TRBV29-1 and TRBJ1-5; 7 bases are a match to TRBD1. V gave up 7 bases and J gave up 4 bases; unmatched junction bases: 7. This CDR3 has 13 residues. CDR1 SQVTM and CDR2 ANQGSEA come from the germline V gene. The chain's CDR3 is CSGGPGGNQPQHF. The CDR3 region has the DNA TGCAGCGGGGGACCAGGGGGAAATCAGCCCCAGCATTTT.

This clone turned up a few times. The chain joins TRBV9 to TRBJ2-7, with D unresolved. The CDR3 has 12 amino acids. V was cut by 0 bases and J by 5 bases, with 6 bases left in between. CDR1 and CDR2 (germline): SGDLS, YYNGEE. The DNA for the CDR3 is TGTGCCAGCAGCGTAGACCAAAACGAGCAGTACTTC. Translating gives CASSVDQNEQYF.

The chain combines TRBV7-9 with TRBJ1-1; 7 positions match TRBD1. V lost 4 bases and J lost 6; bases outside the gene matches: 8. CDR3 length: 14 amino acids. CDR1 SEHNR and CDR2 FQNEAQ come from the germline V gene (reference sequence). For the CDR3, the DNA is TGTGCCAGCAGCTCCAGACAGGGATCGGCTGAAGCTTTCTTT. It is translated as CASSSRQGSAEAFF. The whole variable domain, filled in from reference TRBV7-9 and TRBJ1-1, reads DTGVSQNPRHKITKRGQNVTFRCDPISEHNRLYWYRQTLGQGPEFLTYFQNEAQLEKSRLLSDRFSAERPKGSFSTLEIQRTEQGDSAMYLCASSSRQGSAEAFFGQGTRLTVV.

The genes are TRBV19 and TRBJ2-4; maybe TRBD1 (6 bases). This CDR3 has 13 amino acids. Per the germline V gene, CDR1 is LNHDA and CDR2 is SQIVND (reference sequence). V dropped 8 bases and J dropped 0 bases, with 8 bases sitting between them. CDR3 nucleotide sequence: TGTGCCAGTGAGGACAGAGCCAAAAACATTCAGTACTTC. It specifies CASEDRAKNIQYF. The full variable domain, with the rest looked up from reference TRBV19 and TRBJ2-4, is DGGITQSPKYLFRKEGQNVTLSCEQNLNHDAMYWYRQDPGQGLRLIYYSQIVNDFQKGDIAEGYSVSREKKESFPLTVTSAQKNPTAFYLCASEDRAKNIQYFGAGTRLSVL.

The rearrangement uses TRBV18 and TRBJ2-7; 8 bases map to TRBD2. CDR1 is KGHSH and CDR2 is LQKENI in the germline V gene. After removal of 0 bases from V and 5 bases from J, the junction contained 6 bases not matched to a gene. The CDR3 has 15 residues. The CDR3 reads CASSPPLGLANEQYF. The DNA for the CDR3 is TGTGCCAGCTCACCACCGCTAGGACTAGCTAACGAGCAGTACTTC.

The V call is TRBV7-9, the J call TRBJ2-7; D gene unclear. Germline CDR1 is SEHNR and CDR2 is FQNEAQ (reference sequence). This CDR3 is 14 amino acids long. Trimming pared 3 bases from V and 0 bases from J, leaving 9 bases between. The CDR3 loop is CASSFGSRSYEQYF. DNA for the CDR3: TGTGCCAGCAGCTTCGGAAGTCGCTCCTACGAGCAGTACTTC.

Comment on this clone: This CDR3 is also generated by other DNA sequences in the sample. This chain connects TRBV19 to TRBJ1-1; D remains unclear. Germline CDR1 and CDR2: LNHDA and SQIVND (reference sequence). This CDR3 is 12 amino acids long. V was trimmed by 3 bases and J by 2 bases, leaving 4 bases between them. The CDR3 coding sequence is TGTGCCAGTAGTATCGTCAACACTGAAGCTTTCTTT. Translation: CASSIVNTEAFF.

J is TRBJ1-2 and V is TRBV28, with a possible D match to TRBD1 (5 bases). Trimming took off 3 bases at V and 2 bases at J, with 10 bases between the two ends. Germline values: CDR1 MDHEN, CDR2 SYDVKM. This CDR3 spans 14 amino acids. The CDR3 DNA reads as TGTGCCAGCAGTTTGCCCAGGGAGAACTATGGCTACACCTTC. Translating it yields CASSLPRENYGYTF.

The chain combines TRBV6-6 with TRBJ2-2; no reliable D call. Germline V gene lookup returns CDR1 MNHNY and CDR2 SVGAGI (reference sequence). The CDR3 extends over 12 amino acids. Trimming cost V 6 bases and J 6 bases, with 8 bases left between them. In nucleotides, the CDR3 is TGTGCCAGCAGGATACAGTCCGGGGAGCTGTTTTTT. Translated, it gives CASRIQSGELFF.

The V and J genes are TRBV9 and TRBJ2-2; 10 nucleotides match TRBD2. This CDR3 spans 15 amino acids. Germline-derived CDR1 and CDR2 are SGDLS and YYNGEE. Trimming at V came to 0 bases and at J to 6 bases, leaving 2 bases not matched to a gene. The CDR3 DNA reads as TGTGCCAGCAGCGTAGCCCTAGCGGGAGCCGGGGAGCTGTTTTTT. Translation gives CASSVALAGAGELFF.

The V and J genes are TRBV30 and TRBJ1-1; D not resolved. The V end lost 3 bases, the J end lost 1 base, and 6 bases lay between the germline ends. The germline CDR1 and CDR2 sequences are GTSNPN and SVGIG (reference sequence). The CDR3 totals 12 residues. The DNA of the CDR3 is TGTGCCTGGAGCGCATCGAACACTGAAGCTTTCTTT. Translating it yields CAWSASNTEAFF.